This TCR beta chain appears in the sequencing data of a study of T cell repertoires in cytomegalovirus infection. Study as a whole: Researchers turned to recently identified HLA-C-restricted CMV epitopes as well as well-studied HLA-B-restricted ones. CMV infection and matching HLA type were both indicated by public TCR beta signatures. Findings and caveats of the study: Ex vivo, HLA-C-restricted CMV-specific TCR beta clonotypes prevailed over the rest of the response.

This clonotype was detected only a few times. Its antigen remains unknown. CDR3 length: 14 amino acids. The germline gives CDR1 MNHEY, CDR2 SMNVEV (reference sequence). V gave up 3 bases and J gave up 2 bases, with 11 bases separating them. TCRdb called the reads again in MiXCR, with one record for every CDR3 protein. The sample records a few hundred thousand distinct CDR3 sequences, approximately 40% being singletons. The chain couples TRBV27 to TRBJ2-7; D gene ambiguous. The sample was cultured PBMCs, taken from culture after CMV antigen stimulation. The source of this sequence is a human donor in good health (CMV status not recorded). Some clones in this sample may be carry-over from other donors' samples. The CDR3 sequence is CASSFDRSTYEQYF. DNA for the CDR3: TGTGCCAGCAGTTTCGACCGGAGTACCTACGAGCAGTACTTC.